This TCR beta chain was observed in a study of blood T cell repertoires in COVID-19. Study overall: The United States, Italy and Spain provided the acute and convalescent COVID-19 samples. In each case, the material was cDNA or gDNA derived from T cells, B-cell-depleted T cells, or PBMCs.

CDR3 size: 16 residues. Germline CDR1 ENHRY, CDR2 SYGVKD. After removal of 5 bases from V and 0 bases from J, the junction contained 10 bases not matched to a gene. How the authors handled the data: How many nucleated cells were present was estimated from reference gene primer amplification. Measured with immunoSEQ multiplex PCR; TCRdb has only the in-frame clones, and not every one. The DNA gave D and trimming, while V, J and clone size come from that table. The sample has approximately 46,000 clones, 86% seen once. What was sequenced was peripheral blood. This rearrangement joins TRBV10-3 to TRBJ2-7; 7 nucleotides align to TRBD1. This TCR came from a human donor in a cohort sampled during active COVID-19. CDR3: CAISRHTQGSSYEQYF. The CDR3 DNA reads as TGTGCCATCAGTCGACATACACAGGGGAGCTCCTACGAGCAGTACTTC.